The 7 T cell receptor beta chains presented below share a single source sample, sequenced in a study of T cell responses to AZD1222 COVID-19 vaccine. The repertoire was sequenced with immunoSEQ multiplex PCR; TCRdb's copy has only in-frame clones and lacks some. The sample shows roughly 120,000 clones, about 87% of them seen only once. The sequenced sample was peripheral blood, obtained on day 0 of AZD1222 vaccination. These receptors were obtained from an adult in good health.

The V gene is TRBV6-5, the J gene TRBJ1-1; D is possibly TRBD1 (5 bases). The V end lost 6 bases, the J end lost 6 bases, and 17 bases lay between the germline ends. Germline V lookup: CDR1 MNHEY, CDR2 SVGAGI. This CDR3 spans 14 amino acids. The CDR3 region is CASSHTGTWAEAFF. The CDR3 region has the DNA TGTGCCAGCAGCCATACCGGGACTTGGGCTGAAGCTTTCTTT.

The chain has TRBV5-6 and TRBJ2-2; D could derive from TRBD1 or TRBD2 (6 bases each). Germline CDR1 SGHDT, CDR2 YYEEEE. V was shortened by 2 bases and J by 4 bases, with 18 bases between the two germline ends. This CDR3 has 17 residues. Written as DNA, the CDR3 is TGTGCCAGCAGCTTACTCGGGGGCCATCATCCCACCGGGGAGCTGTTTTTT. Residues: CASSLLGGHHPTGELFF.

The CDR3 sequence is CASSRDLRHEQFF. The CDR3 DNA follows: TGTGCCAGCAGCCGGGACTTGAGGCATGAGCAGTTCTTC. The chain uses TRBV11-3 and TRBJ2-1, with D tentatively TRBD2 (6 bases). Trimming shortened V by 5 bases and J by 8 bases, and 13 bases separated the two germline ends. This CDR3 region has 13 residues. Germline values: CDR1 SGHNT, CDR2 YENEEA.

This rearrangement joins TRBV11-3 to TRBJ2-5; 7 nucleotides align to TRBD1. The CDR3 length is 16 residues. Per the germline V gene, CDR1 is SGHNT and CDR2 is YENEEA. The V and J ends lost 2 bases and 4 bases, in that order; junction bases with no gene match: 10. The CDR3 DNA reads as TGTGCCAGCAGCTTACACGGACAGGCATTAGTAGAGACCCAGTACTTC. This sequence encodes CASSLHGQALVETQYF.

The chain combines TRBV18 with TRBJ2-1, with D possibly matching TRBD1 (5 bases). Germline values: CDR1 KGHSH, CDR2 LQKENI. This CDR3 has 15 amino acids. With 3 bases removed from V and 5 bases from J, the gap between germline ends came to 14 bases. The CDR3 is CASSPGQGADNEQFF. DNA for the CDR3: TGTGCCAGCTCACCGGGGCAGGGCGCGGACAATGAGCAGTTCTTC.

The chain links TRBV19 to TRBJ1-2; D is possibly TRBD1 (5 bases). V was clipped by 5 bases and J by 4 bases, with 17 bases between them. CDR1 LNHDA and CDR2 SQIVND come from the germline V gene (reference sequence). The CDR3 totals 15 residues. CDR3 sequence (DNA): TGTGCCAGTAGTCTTCGACAGAGCCTAGGCTATGGCTACACCTTC. Protein product: CASSLRQSLGYGYTF.

About this clone: Germline is not matched at one junction end, which may reflect a read error. The rearrangement joins TRBV7-7 to TRBJ2-5; the D gene could be TRBD1 or TRBD2 (5 bases each). This CDR3 region has 15 residues. Looked up from germline, CDR1 is SSHAT and CDR2 is FNYEAQ (reference sequence). This CDR3 reads CASSEQDGAQETQYF. The CDR3 DNA reads TGTGCTAGCAGCGAACAGGACGGGGCCCAAGAGACCCAGTACTTC.